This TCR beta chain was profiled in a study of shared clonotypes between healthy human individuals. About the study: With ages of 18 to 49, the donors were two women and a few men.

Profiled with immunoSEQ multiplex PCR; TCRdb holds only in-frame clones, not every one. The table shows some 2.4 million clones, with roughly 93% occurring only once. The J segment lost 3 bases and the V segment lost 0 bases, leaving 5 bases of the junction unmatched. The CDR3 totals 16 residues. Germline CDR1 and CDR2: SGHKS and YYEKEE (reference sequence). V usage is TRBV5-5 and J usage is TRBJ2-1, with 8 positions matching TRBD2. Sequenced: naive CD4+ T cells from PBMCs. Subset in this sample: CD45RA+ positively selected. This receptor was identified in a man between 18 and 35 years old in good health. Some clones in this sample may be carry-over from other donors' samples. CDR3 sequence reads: CASSLAPSGFYNEQFF. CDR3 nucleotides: TGTGCCAGCAGCTTGGCCCCTAGCGGGTTCTACAATGAGCAGTTCTTC.